This T cell receptor (beta chain) originates from a study of blood T cell repertoires in COVID-19. Study-level information: Nucleic acid was either cDNA or gDNA, and it came from T cells, B-cell-depleted T cells, or PBMCs.

Here immunoSEQ multiplex PCR was the method, and the copy in TCRdb shows in-frame clones only, minus some. The top ten hold more than 40% of the sample, which has 110,000 to 150,000 clones, 75% to 90% seen once. This CDR3 region has 21 residues. CDR1 and CDR2 (germline): LGHDT, YNNKEL (reference sequence). V lost 0 bases to trimming and J lost 1 base, with 25 bases between them. The chain couples TRBV3-1 (or the pseudogene TRBV3-2) to TRBJ1-3, with D perhaps TRBD1 (5 bases). This sequence was found in a human donor in a cohort sampled during active COVID-19. The sample taken for sequencing was peripheral blood. The CDR3 spells CASSQESPGGVARVSGNTIYF. CDR3 nucleotides: TGTGCCAGCAGCCAAGAATCACCGGGAGGGGTCGCGCGGGTATCTGGAAACACCATATATTTT.